A selection of T cell receptor beta chains follows, all from one sample in a study of early T cells in non-severe SARS-CoV-2 infection. From the 5' RACE reads, TCRdb called clonotypes with MiXCR, one entry per CDR3 protein. The data show just under 60,000 distinct CDR3 sequences, about 8% seen once. What was sequenced was whole blood. The receptors come from an adult who was a healthcare worker with PCR-confirmed SARS-CoV-2 infection or an uninfected control (not recorded which). Each CDR3 is given without its conserved first and last residue. Each record gives: CDR3 protein, D gene, J gene, V gene. D genes are given only for firm matches.

ASSLDPRGPPYEQY,TRBD1,TRBJ2-7,TRBV5-5
ASKRQKETQY,NA,TRBJ2-5,TRBV21-1
ASSLDGRQGTEAF,NA,TRBJ1-1,TRBV7-6
ASTGTANTEAF,TRBD1,TRBJ1-1,TRBV7-8
SVRTGGMHEQY,TRBD1,TRBJ2-7,TRBV29-1
ASREVDAYNEQF,NA,TRBJ2-1,TRBV2
ASSRSLDPSYNEQF,NA,TRBJ2-1,TRBV3-1
ASSLKQKYNEQF,NA,TRBJ2-1,TRBV28
ASSPPAEYNEQF,NA,TRBJ2-1,TRBV28
SVVGGVNEQF,NA,TRBJ2-1,TRBV29-1
ASRLGAGLGYGYT,NA,TRBJ1-2,TRBV12-3/TRBV12-4
SVEPGTSGLYNEQF,TRBD2,TRBJ2-1,TRBV29-1
ASSLGVGDSTYEQY,TRBD1,TRBJ2-7,TRBV7-2
ASRLDSSSNQPQH,NA,TRBJ1-5,TRBV27
SARGHFSAEY,NA,TRBJ2-4,TRBV20-1